A selection of T cell receptor beta chains follows, all from one sample in a study of blood T cell repertoires in COVID-19. Assay: immunoSEQ multiplex PCR; the TCRdb copy retains only in-frame clones and omits some. The sample yields 150,000 to 200,000 clones, about 86% seen once. Sequencing used peripheral blood. The receptor set was obtained from a woman of 80 years or more with acute or convalescent COVID-19. The CDR3 runs from the conserved cysteine through the conserved F or W.

J | V | CDR3
TRBJ2-7 | TRBV29-1 | CSVEAGARYEQYF
TRBJ2-3 | TRBV28 | CASSAGTSSDTQYF
TRBJ1-6 | TRBV30 | CAWSRGGSGNSPLHF
TRBJ2-7 | TRBV12-5 | CASGLNREEQYF
TRBJ2-7 | TRBV7-6 | CASSTTSGEAYEQYF
TRBJ1-1 | TRBV19 | CAGTGNTEAFF
TRBJ2-1 | TRBV7-2 | CASSLAMAGGGEQFF
TRBJ2-5 | TRBV5-1 | CASHEPAGDQETQYF
TRBJ2-1 | TRBV7-3 | CASSWGGRNEQFF
TRBJ1-6 | TRBV5-4 | CASSLEGEASPLHF
TRBJ1-1 | TRBV19 | CASSRQYYDTEAFF
TRBJ1-2 | TRBV19 | CASSPMGGADYGYTF
TRBJ2-1 | TRBV6-6 | CASSPSRTGSNEQFF
TRBJ2-3 | TRBV5-1 | CASSAESGSTDTQYF
TRBJ2-1 | TRBV28 | CASSFVGTSGRAGRYEQFF
TRBJ1-1 | TRBV18 | CASSLGGMDTEAFF
TRBJ1-2 | TRBV9 | CASSGRTGYYGYTF